This T cell receptor (beta chain) was identified in a study of EBV T-cell therapy then PD-1 blockade in nasopharyngeal carcinoma (dated by TCRdb to the early 2020s). This sample's treatment or condition label indicates: AdE1-LMPpoly-expanded autologous EBV-specific T-cell therapy followed by anti-PD-1 nivolumab. Spanning cysteine to phenylalanine, the CDR3 consists of 15 amino acids. Just the 45-base CDR3 DNA is kept, in frame starting at base 1. Relative to germline, V is 6 bases shorter and J is 8 bases shorter, with 20 bases between their ends. CDR1 and CDR2 (SGHNT, YENEEA) derive from the germline V gene. Genomic DNA was extracted from sorted cells using the Qiagen DNeasy Kit. Deep sequencing of the TCR beta chain was done on the immunoSEQ platform. The study's processing was this. Repertoire data analysis was performed with the immunoSEQ Analyzer software. TCRdb carries this immuneACCESS record with in-frame sequences only. Its versions omit some clonotypes, under half of them owing to an unresolved V gene in the studies checked, with the rest unexplained. The V and J calls and clone size are taken from that table; D and trimming were inferred from the DNA. Recorded for this sample are tens of thousands of clones; about 79% of them occurred a single time. Roughly a quarter of the sample is in the top ten clones.

In regard to this clone: Its antigen is unknown. Base qualities are not provided; no much larger clone lies one nucleotide away.

The sequencing here drew on CD8+ T cells from blood, taken at day -245 from a patient whose treatment included autologous EBV-specific T cells and nivolumab. The sequence is built from TRBV11-3 and TRBJ1-3; no D gene can be assigned with confidence. The sequence derives from a man aged 35 to 55 with nasopharyngeal carcinoma. The DNA is as follows: TGTGCCAGCAGGGAGGGTATAGGAACCGGGGACACCATATATTTT. Its protein reads: CASREGIGTGDTIYF.